The 31 T cell receptor beta chains below all came from one sample that was sequenced in a study of cytomegalovirus exposure and HLA in healthy donors. A multiplex PCR was run with 60 Vbeta primers and 13 Jbeta primers. Produced via immunoSEQ multiplex PCR; TCRdb's table is partial and in-frame only. Of roughly 160,000 clones listed, roughly 80% are singletons. Sequencing was performed on PBMCs. These TCRs come from a male donor in good health and CMV-seronegative.

The chain links TRBV10-3 to TRBJ2-6; 7 nucleotides line up with TRBD1. The CDR3 is made up of 15 amino acids. Germline trimming cut 2 bases from V and 2 bases from J; bases unmatched to any gene: 0. CDR1 is ENHRY, CDR2 SYGVKD, per germline. The CDR3, as DNA: TGTGCCATCAGTGAGGGACAGGCTGGGGCCAACGTCCTGACTTTC. Residues: CAISEGQAGANVLTF.

The rearrangement joins TRBV6-1 to TRBJ2-3, with a weak D call TRBD1 (5 bases). Trimming took off 1 base at V and 4 bases at J, with 9 bases between the two ends. The CDR3 length is 14 residues. CDR1 is MNHNS, CDR2 SASEGT, per germline. CDR3 DNA sequence: TGTGCCAGCAGTGAAGTTATGGGGCCAGATACGCAGTATTTT. Its translation is CASSEVMGPDTQYF.

The chain combines TRBV7-8 with TRBJ2-7; TRBD2 agrees at 8 bases. This CDR3 is 15 amino acids long. Unmatched junction bases numbered 8, after V lost 2 bases and J lost 5 bases. Germline V gene data show CDR1 as SGHVS and CDR2 as FQNEAQ. CDR3 sequence reads: CASSLTSGLVDEQYF. The CDR3 coding sequence is TGTGCCAGCAGCTTAACCTCGGGACTAGTGGACGAGCAGTACTTC. Variable domain in full (rest from reference TRBV7-8 and TRBJ2-7): GAGVSQSPRYKVAKRGQDVALRCDPISGHVSLFWYQQALGQGPEFLTYFQNEAQLDKSGLPSDRFFAERPEGSVSTLKIQRTQQEDSAVYLCASSLTSGLVDEQYFGPGTRLTVT.

CDR3 in DNA: TGTGCCAGCAGTTTGTGGCAGGGATATCAGCCCCAGCATTTT. This codes for CASSLWQGYQPQHF. The chain employs TRBV28 and TRBJ1-5, with a tentative D call TRBD1 (5 bases). This CDR3 contains 14 residues. V was clipped by 3 bases and J by 5 bases, with 11 bases between them. Germline V gene lookup returns CDR1 MDHEN and CDR2 SYDVKM. Filled out from reference TRBV28 and TRBJ1-5, the complete variable domain reads DVKVTQSSRYLVKRTGEKVFLECVQDMDHENMFWYRQDPGLGLRLIYFSYDVKMKEKGDIPEGYSVSREKKERFSLILESASTNQTSMYLCASSLWQGYQPQHFGDGTRLSIL.

As DNA, the CDR3 is TGTGCCAGCAGCCGACACGGCGTGGGCTACAATGAGCAGTTCTTC. As protein: CASSRHGVGYNEQFF. V is TRBV7-2 and J is TRBJ2-1; no reliable D call. The germline V gene encodes CDR1 SGHTA and CDR2 FQGNSA. The CDR3 runs 15 residues. The V end was cut by 5 bases, the J end by 3 bases, with 14 bases between.

The rearrangement uses TRBV7-2 and TRBJ1-5; weak D call: TRBD1 (6 bases). Looked up from germline, CDR1 is SGHTA and CDR2 is FQGNSA. V was trimmed by 4 bases and J by 6 bases, leaving 13 bases between them. The CDR3 spans 14 residues. The CDR3 coding sequence is TGTGCCAGCAGCTCACGGGACAATCGTCAGCCCCAGCATTTT. Translating gives CASSSRDNRQPQHF.

The chain links TRBV4-3 to TRBJ2-7; TRBD1 aligns across 9 bases. The V gene's germline CDR1 is LGHNA and CDR2 YSLEER. CDR3 size: 18 residues. V was clipped by 1 base and J by 0 bases; unmatched bases: 10. The DNA for the CDR3 is TGCGCCAGCAGCCAAGGGACCACAGGGGGCCAGTACTCCTACGAGCAGTACTTC. Protein product: CASSQGTTGGQYSYEQYF.

The chain employs TRBV19 and TRBJ1-1; 8 bases are a match to TRBD1. The germline CDR1 and CDR2 sequences are LNHDA and SQIVND (reference sequence). The trim removed 0 bases at V and 8 bases at J, leaving 5 bases unmatched. This CDR3 region has 14 residues. The DNA of the CDR3 is TGTGCCAGTAGTATAGATCGGCAGGGGGCGGAAGCTTTCTTT. It encodes CASSIDRQGAEAFF. The full variable domain, its missing parts supplied by reference TRBV19 and TRBJ1-1, is DGGITQSPKYLFRKEGQNVTLSCEQNLNHDAMYWYRQDPGQGLRLIYYSQIVNDFQKGDIAEGYSVSREKKESFPLTVTSAQKNPTAFYLCASSIDRQGAEAFFGQGTRLTVV.

The chain carries TRBV6-5 and TRBJ1-2; 8 nucleotides agree with TRBD1. Losses at the gene ends were 7 bases for V and 4 bases for J; bases not matched to a gene: 8. The CDR3 totals 14 residues. Germline V gives CDR1 MNHEY, CDR2 SVGAGI. CDR3 DNA: TGTGCCAGCACCATCTCAGGGGGCGCCTATGGCTACACCTTC. This translates into CASTISGGAYGYTF.

The gene calls are TRBV9 and TRBJ1-2, with 8 bases lining up with TRBD1. Germline CDR1 SGDLS, CDR2 YYNGEE. CDR3 length: 16 residues. Losses at the gene ends were 0 bases for V and 4 bases for J; bases not matched to a gene: 8. DNA for the CDR3: TGTGCCAGCAGCGTAGGGACAGGGCCTATGGTCTATGGCTACACCTTC. This sequence encodes CASSVGTGPMVYGYTF.

This clone was seen a single time. The chain joins TRBV5-1 to TRBJ2-5; 7 nucleotides agree with TRBD2. V was pared by 2 bases and J by 0 bases, with 4 bases of the junction left unmatched. Germline V CDR1 and CDR2: SGHRS, YFSETQ. This CDR3 spans 15 amino acids. The CDR3 protein is CASSLPAGNQETQYF. CDR3 DNA: TGCGCCAGCAGCTTACCAGCGGGGAACCAAGAGACCCAGTACTTC.

The chain joins TRBV11-3 to TRBJ2-1; 8 bases are shared with TRBD2. Looked up from germline, CDR1 is SGHNT and CDR2 is YENEEA. This CDR3 spans 15 amino acids. V was pared by 5 bases and J by 4 bases, with 7 bases of the junction left unmatched. CDR3 sequence reads: CASSTSGSRYNEQFF. For the CDR3, the DNA is TGTGCCAGCAGCACGAGCGGGAGTCGGTACAATGAGCAGTTCTTC.

The gene calls are TRBV7-9 and TRBJ2-5, with D possibly matching TRBD1 (7 bases). The V gene lost 5 bases and the J gene lost 0 bases, with 25 bases spanning the gap. CDR1 SEHNR and CDR2 FQNEAQ come from the germline V gene (reference sequence). This CDR3 spans 19 amino acids. In DNA, the CDR3 is TGTGCCAGCAGCCCCAGGGGGTTTGGGACTCGGGGTTACCAAGAGACCCAGTACTTC. It specifies CASSPRGFGTRGYQETQYF.

The J gene is TRBJ2-1, the V gene TRBV6-5, with D maybe TRBD1 (6 bases). There are 16 residues in the CDR3. Germline V gene data show CDR1 as MNHEY and CDR2 as SVGAGI. V lost 2 bases, J lost 5 bases, and 16 bases lay in between. As DNA, the CDR3 is TGTGCCAGCAGTTACGCCCACAGGGTTTCAGACAATGAGCAGTTCTTC. Amino acids: CASSYAHRVSDNEQFF.

The CDR3 loop is CASSEAQFYEQYF. The CDR3 DNA reads as TGTGCCAGCAGTGAAGCCCAGTTCTACGAGCAGTACTTC. This chain connects TRBV2 to TRBJ2-7, with D uncertain. The CDR3 consists of 13 residues. Germline CDR1 SNHLY, CDR2 FYNNEI. Trimming stripped 0 bases from V and 3 bases from J, with 6 bases between. Together with reference TRBV2 and TRBJ2-7, the CDR3 gives the full variable domain: EPEVTQTPSHQVTQMGQEVILRCVPISNHLYFYWYRQILGQKVEFLVSFYNNEISEKSEIFDDQFSVERPDGSNFTLKIRSTKLEDSAMYFCASSEAQFYEQYFGPGTRLTVT.

The genes are TRBV6-1 and TRBJ1-2; D perhaps matches TRBD1 (5 bases). V dropped 3 bases and J dropped 4 bases, with 15 bases sitting between them. The CDR3 extends over 15 amino acids. Germline assignment: CDR1 MNHNS and CDR2 SASEGT. DNA for the CDR3: TGTGCCAGCAGTGAGGGTCCCGGGGGTTCCTATGGCTACACCTTC. It encodes CASSEGPGGSYGYTF.

Here the CDR3 DNA reads TGTGCCAGCAGCCCAGGGGGCAGAGGTGAAAAACTGTTTTTT. It encodes CASSPGGRGEKLFF. The V gene is TRBV6-5, the J gene TRBJ1-4, with 8 bases lining up with TRBD1. There are 14 residues in the CDR3. V shed 6 bases, J shed 7 bases, and the junction held 7 bases outside the gene matches. Germline V CDR1 and CDR2: MNHEY, SVGAGI.

This clone is a singleton in its sample. This chain connects TRBV7-8 to TRBJ2-4; 12 positions agree with TRBD1. The CDR3 totals 16 residues. After removal of 5 bases from V and 2 bases from J, the junction contained 4 bases not matched to a gene. The germline V gene encodes CDR1 SGHVS and CDR2 FQNEAQ. CDR3: CASSQGQGASKNIQYF. The CDR3 coding sequence is TGTGCCAGCAGCCAGGGACAGGGGGCTTCCAAAAACATTCAGTACTTC.

This sequence joins TRBV30 and TRBJ2-7; TRBD2 might be the D (6 bases). V was clipped by 1 base and J by 2 bases, with 15 bases between them. CDR3 size: 15 residues. Germline V gene data show CDR1 as GTSNPN and CDR2 as SVGIG (reference sequence). The CDR3 bases are TGTGCCTGGAGTGGGGGGGTGGCTACGACCTACGAGCAGTACTTC. Amino acid sequence: CAWSGGVATTYEQYF.

The chain recombines TRBV7-2 with TRBJ2-2, with 8 bases identical to TRBD1. The CDR3 totals 15 residues. J lost 0 bases, V lost 5 bases, and 2 bases had no gene match. Germline lookup yields CDR1 SGHTA and CDR2 FQGNSA. CDR3 region: CASSAGQANTGELFF. In DNA, the CDR3 is TGTGCCAGCAGCGCGGGACAGGCGAACACCGGGGAGCTGTTTTTT.

This clone appeared a single time. The DNA of the CDR3 is TGTGCCAGCAGCGTAGTGGGGGGGTATGGCTACACCTTC. This translates into CASSVVGGYGYTF. The rearrangement links TRBV9 to TRBJ1-2; the D gene is possibly TRBD1 (5 bases). Germline CDR1 and CDR2: SGDLS and YYNGEE. The length of the CDR3 is 13 residues. The germline V and J ends were trimmed by 0 bases and 5 bases, with 8 bases remaining between them.

This clone was recorded once. The J gene is TRBJ1-3, the V gene TRBV2; TRBD1 aligns across 7 bases. V shed 5 bases, J shed 2 bases, and the junction held 6 bases outside the gene matches. Germline CDR1 SNHLY, CDR2 FYNNEI. The CDR3 is 15 amino acids. The CDR3 region is CASSSSGGPGNTIYF. CDR3 sequence (DNA): TGTGCCAGCAGTTCCTCAGGGGGTCCTGGAAACACCATATATTTT.

As to this clone: Because it lacks the conserved phenylalanine or tryptophan at the end, this CDR3 is likely a read error. The V gene is TRBV27, the J gene TRBJ2-7; 7 nucleotides match TRBD2. The CDR3 is made up of 18 amino acids. The V and J ends lost 3 bases and 1 base, in that order; junction bases with no gene match: 15. Germline CDR1 MNHEY, CDR2 SMNVEV (reference sequence). The CDR3 is CASSFGIPGLAASYEQYL. The CDR3 DNA sequence: TGTGCCAGCAGTTTTGGAATCCCGGGGCTAGCGGCATCCTACGAGCAGTACCTC.

The gene calls are TRBV18 and TRBJ1-2; 9 bases line up with TRBD1. J was trimmed by 7 bases and V by 6 bases; bases with no gene match: 6. The CDR3 covers 13 residues. Germline V gene data show CDR1 as KGHSH and CDR2 as LQKENI. The CDR3 sequence: CASSPTTGGGYTF. DNA for the CDR3: TGTGCCAGCTCGCCCACGACAGGGGGTGGCTACACCTTC.

CDR3 protein: CASSFRSGVGYGYTF. For the CDR3, the DNA is TGTGCCAGCAGTTTCCGCTCAGGGGTAGGCTATGGCTACACCTTC. The J gene is TRBJ1-2, the V gene TRBV28, with a tentative D call TRBD1 (6 bases). The CDR3 contains 15 residues. With 3 bases removed from V and 4 bases from J, the gap between germline ends came to 15 bases. In germline, CDR1 is MDHEN, CDR2 SYDVKM.

The V and J genes are TRBV6-5 and TRBJ2-5; 9 positions agree with TRBD1. The germline gives CDR1 MNHEY, CDR2 SVGAGI. The trim removed 6 bases at V and 5 bases at J, leaving 7 bases unmatched. The CDR3 consists of 14 residues. CDR3 amino acids: CASSPGQGGETQYF. The CDR3 DNA follows: TGTGCCAGCAGCCCGGGACAGGGAGGTGAGACCCAGTACTTC.

The chain joins TRBV10-3 to TRBJ2-7, with a weak D call TRBD1 (6 bases). V was shortened by 4 bases and J by 0 bases, with 13 bases between the two germline ends. Germline CDR1 is ENHRY and CDR2 is SYGVKD. The CDR3 is 15 amino acids. DNA for the CDR3: TGTGCCATCAGTGGGGGGCAGGGGAGCTCCTACGAGCAGTACTTC. Protein product: CAISGGQGSSYEQYF.

The chain is built from TRBV5-1 and TRBJ2-7, with 11 bases lining up with TRBD2. The V gene end was trimmed by 0 bases and the J gene end by 1 base; junction bases not matched to a gene: 3. The CDR3 length is 16 residues. In germline, CDR1 is SGHRS, CDR2 YFSETQ. CDR3 residues: CASSLGGLAESYEQYF. Here the CDR3 DNA reads TGCGCCAGCAGCTTGGGGGGACTAGCGGAGTCCTACGAGCAGTACTTC. Supplemented by reference TRBV5-1 and TRBJ2-7, the full variable domain reads KAGVTQTPRYLIKTRGQQVTLSCSPISGHRSVSWYQQTPGQGLQFLFEYFSETQRNKGNFPGRFSGRQFSNSRSEMNVSTLELGDSALYLCASSLGGLAESYEQYFGPGTRLTVT.

The rearrangement joins TRBV7-5 to TRBJ2-2; TRBD2, the table's D call, was not compared with the DNA. TRBV7-5 is reported as a pseudogene. The CDR3 totals 19 residues. CDR3 nucleotides: TGTGCCAGAAGCACTCGACTAGCGGGAGGGCCATGCGACACCGGGGAGCTGTTTTTT. Translating gives CARSTRLAGGPCDTGELFF.

There are a few counts of this clone. This chain joins TRBV5-1 and TRBJ1-1, with D unresolved. CDR1 and CDR2 from the germline V gene are SGHRS and YFSETQ. V lost 0 bases and J lost 1, with 7 bases in between. The CDR3 totals 14 residues. CDR3 nucleotide sequence: TGCGCCAGCAGCTTGGAAAGAGCGAACACTGAAGCTTTCTTT. Residues: CASSLERANTEAFF. Complete variable domain (other parts from reference TRBV5-1 and TRBJ1-1): KAGVTQTPRYLIKTRGQQVTLSCSPISGHRSVSWYQQTPGQGLQFLFEYFSETQRNKGNFPGRFSGRQFSNSRSEMNVSTLELGDSALYLCASSLERANTEAFFGQGTRLTVV.

In regard to this clone: An end of the junction differs from the germline gene, which may be a read error. The chain uses TRBV4-2 and TRBJ1-2; 9 bases align to TRBD1. This CDR3 contains 16 residues. Germline V lookup: CDR1 LGHNA, CDR2 YNFKEQ. CDR3 in amino acids: CARSPWDREQIYGYTF. The CDR3 DNA is TGTGCCAGAAGCCCTTGGGACAGGGAACAGATTTATGGCTACACCTTC.